What follows is one T cell receptor (beta chain) and its context. The data were taken from a study of shared clonotypes between healthy human individuals. In the study overall: CD4 naive and memory got three plates each, CD8 naive two, CD8 memory one.

Some clones are missing from TCRdb's copy, which holds only in-frame ones; the method was immunoSEQ multiplex PCR. The sample shows about 2.3 million clones, approximately 93% of them seen only once. The sequencing sample was made of naive CD4+ T cells from PBMCs. Subset indicated: CD45RA+ positively selected. The receptor was isolated from a man aged 18-30 years in good health. Some clones in this sample may be carry-over from other donors' samples.

CDR3 coding DNA: TGTGCCATCAGCCGGACAGGGGAGGACACTGAAGCTTTCTTT. Translation gives CAISRTGEDTEAFF. V is TRBV10-3 and J is TRBJ1-1; 9 positions agree with TRBD1. The V gene end was trimmed by 6 bases and the J gene end by 3 bases; junction bases not matched to a gene: 5. This CDR3 spans 14 amino acids. The germline gives CDR1 ENHRY, CDR2 SYGVKD.